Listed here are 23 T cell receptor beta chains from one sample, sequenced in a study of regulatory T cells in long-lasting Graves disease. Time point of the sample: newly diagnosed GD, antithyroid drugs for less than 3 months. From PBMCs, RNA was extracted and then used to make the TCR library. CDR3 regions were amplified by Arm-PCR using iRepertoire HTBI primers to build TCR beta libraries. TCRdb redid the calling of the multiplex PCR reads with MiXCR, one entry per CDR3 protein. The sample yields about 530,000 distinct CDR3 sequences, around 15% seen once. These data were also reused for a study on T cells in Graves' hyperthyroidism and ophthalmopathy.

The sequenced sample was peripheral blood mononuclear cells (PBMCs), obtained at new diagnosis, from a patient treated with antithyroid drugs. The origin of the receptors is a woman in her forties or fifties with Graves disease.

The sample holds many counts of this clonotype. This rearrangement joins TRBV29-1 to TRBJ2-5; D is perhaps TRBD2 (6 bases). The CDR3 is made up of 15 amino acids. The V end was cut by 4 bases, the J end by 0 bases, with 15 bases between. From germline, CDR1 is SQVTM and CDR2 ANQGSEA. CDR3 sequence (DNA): TGCAGCGTTGTTCGAGTAGCGGACTACCAAGAGACCCAGTACTTC. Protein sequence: CSVVRVADYQETQYF.

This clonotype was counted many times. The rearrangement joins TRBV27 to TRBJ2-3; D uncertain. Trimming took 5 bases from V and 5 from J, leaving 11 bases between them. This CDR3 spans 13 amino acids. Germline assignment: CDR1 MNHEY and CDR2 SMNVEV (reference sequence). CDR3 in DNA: TGTGCCAGCAGTCTCCGTGAAGTAGATACGCAGTATTTT. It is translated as CASSLREVDTQYF.

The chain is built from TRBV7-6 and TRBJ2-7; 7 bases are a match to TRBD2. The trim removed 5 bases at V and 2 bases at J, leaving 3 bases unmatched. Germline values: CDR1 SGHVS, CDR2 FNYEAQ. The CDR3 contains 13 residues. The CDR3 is CASSKTSTYEQYF. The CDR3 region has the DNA TGTGCCAGCAGCAAGACTAGCACCTACGAGCAGTACTTC.

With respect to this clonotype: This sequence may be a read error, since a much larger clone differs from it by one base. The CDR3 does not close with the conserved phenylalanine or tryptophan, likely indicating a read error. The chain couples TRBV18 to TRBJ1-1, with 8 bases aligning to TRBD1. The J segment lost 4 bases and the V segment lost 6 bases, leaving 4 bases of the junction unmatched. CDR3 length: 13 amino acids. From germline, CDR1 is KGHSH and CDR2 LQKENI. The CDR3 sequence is CASSTGVVTEAFS. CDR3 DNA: TGTGCCAGCTCGACAGGGGTAGTCACTGAAGCTTTCTCT.

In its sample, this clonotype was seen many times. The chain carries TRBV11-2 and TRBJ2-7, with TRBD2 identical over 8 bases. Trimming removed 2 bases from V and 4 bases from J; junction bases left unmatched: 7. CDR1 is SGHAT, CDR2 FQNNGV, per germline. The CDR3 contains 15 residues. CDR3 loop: CASSLFREGRYEQYF. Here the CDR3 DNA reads TGTGCCAGCAGCTTATTTCGGGAGGGCCGTTACGAGCAGTACTTC.

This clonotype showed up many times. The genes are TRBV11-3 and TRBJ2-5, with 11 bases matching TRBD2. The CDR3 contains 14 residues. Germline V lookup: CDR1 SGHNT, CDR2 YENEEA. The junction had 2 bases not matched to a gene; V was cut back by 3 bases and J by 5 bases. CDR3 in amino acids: CASSFRTSGETQYF. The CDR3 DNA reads TGTGCCAGCAGCTTCCGGACTAGCGGGGAGACCCAGTACTTC.

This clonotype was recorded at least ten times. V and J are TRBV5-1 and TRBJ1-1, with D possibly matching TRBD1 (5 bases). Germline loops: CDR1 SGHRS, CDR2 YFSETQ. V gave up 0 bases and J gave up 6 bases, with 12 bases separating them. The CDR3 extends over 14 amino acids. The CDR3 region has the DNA TGCGCCAGCAGCTTGGCGGGGGAGCGGGCTGAAGCTTTCTTT. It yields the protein CASSLAGERAEAFF.

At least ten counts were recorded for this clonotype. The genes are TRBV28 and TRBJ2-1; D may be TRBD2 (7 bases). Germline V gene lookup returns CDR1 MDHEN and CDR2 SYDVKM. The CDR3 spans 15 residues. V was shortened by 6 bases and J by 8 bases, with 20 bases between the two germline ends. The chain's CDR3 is CASRQNGGRLDEQFF. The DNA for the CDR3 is TGTGCCAGCAGGCAGAACGGGGGGCGCCTCGATGAGCAGTTCTTC.

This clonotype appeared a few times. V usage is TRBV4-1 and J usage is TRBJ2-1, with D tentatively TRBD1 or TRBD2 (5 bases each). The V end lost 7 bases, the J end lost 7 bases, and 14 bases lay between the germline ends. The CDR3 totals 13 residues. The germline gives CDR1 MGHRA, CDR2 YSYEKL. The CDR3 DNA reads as TGCGCCAGCACCGAGCCAGAGGGGAATGAGCAGTTCTTC. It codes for CASTEPEGNEQFF.

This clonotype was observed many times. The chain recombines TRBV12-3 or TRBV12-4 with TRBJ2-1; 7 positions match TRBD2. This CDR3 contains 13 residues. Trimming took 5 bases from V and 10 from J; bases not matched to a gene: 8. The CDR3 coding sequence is TGTGCCAGCAGTAGAGTTAAGCGGGACGAGCAGTTCTTC. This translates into CASSRVKRDEQFF.

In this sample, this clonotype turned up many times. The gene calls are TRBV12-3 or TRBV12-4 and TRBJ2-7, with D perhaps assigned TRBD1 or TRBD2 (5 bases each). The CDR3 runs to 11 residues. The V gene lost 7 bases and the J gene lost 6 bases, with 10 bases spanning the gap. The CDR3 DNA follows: TGTGCCAGCATGAGGGGTGGCGAGCAGTACTTC. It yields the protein CASMRGGEQYF.

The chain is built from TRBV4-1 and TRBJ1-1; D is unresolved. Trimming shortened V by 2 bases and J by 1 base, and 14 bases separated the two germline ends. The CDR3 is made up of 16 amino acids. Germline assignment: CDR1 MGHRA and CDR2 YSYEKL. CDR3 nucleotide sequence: TGCGCCAGCAGCCAACTACCCGGCCACGGGAACACTGAAGCTTTCTTT. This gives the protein CASSQLPGHGNTEAFF.

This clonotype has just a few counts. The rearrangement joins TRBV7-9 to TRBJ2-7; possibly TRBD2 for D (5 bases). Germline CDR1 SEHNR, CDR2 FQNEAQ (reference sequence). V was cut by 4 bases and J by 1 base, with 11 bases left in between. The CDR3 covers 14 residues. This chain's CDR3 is CASSYSGESYEQYF. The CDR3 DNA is TGTGCCAGCAGCTATAGTGGGGAGTCCTACGAGCAGTACTTC.

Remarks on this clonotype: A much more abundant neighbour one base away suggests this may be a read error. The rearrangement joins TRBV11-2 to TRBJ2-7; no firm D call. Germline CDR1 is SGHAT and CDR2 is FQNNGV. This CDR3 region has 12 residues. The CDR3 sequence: CASGPPEAASNF. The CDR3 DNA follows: TGTGCCAGCGGTCCTCCCGAGGCGGCGAGTAACTTC.

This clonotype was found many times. This CDR3 reads CASSLGGLSYEQYF. The CDR3 DNA reads as TGTGCCAGCAGTTTAGGGGGGCTGTCCTACGAGCAGTACTTC. V gene TRBV12-3 or TRBV12-4 combines with J gene TRBJ2-7; TRBD1 might be the D (6 bases). The CDR3 is 14 residues long. The V and J ends lost 1 base and 1 base respectively, with 8 bases between them.

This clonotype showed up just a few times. CDR3 DNA: TGCGCCAGCAGCCCGCCATACAAGGGAGGGAGGACTGAAGCTTTCTTT. It translates to CASSPPYKGGRTEAFF. The chain combines TRBV4-1 with TRBJ1-1; no definite D call. Germline CDR1 and CDR2: MGHRA and YSYEKL. Trimming removed 4 bases from V and 5 bases from J, with 20 bases in between. The CDR3 covers 16 residues.

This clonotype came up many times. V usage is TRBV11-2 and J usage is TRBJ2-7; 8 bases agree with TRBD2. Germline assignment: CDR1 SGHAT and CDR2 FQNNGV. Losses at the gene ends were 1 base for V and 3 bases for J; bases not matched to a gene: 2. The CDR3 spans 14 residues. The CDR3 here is CASSLGGGFYEQYF. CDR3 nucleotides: TGTGCCAGCAGCTTAGGCGGGGGGTTCTACGAGCAGTACTTC.

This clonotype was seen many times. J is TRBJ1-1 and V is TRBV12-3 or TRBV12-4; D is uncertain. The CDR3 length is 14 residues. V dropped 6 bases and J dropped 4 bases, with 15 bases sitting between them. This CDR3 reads CASSNRNRVTEAFF. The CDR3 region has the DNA TGTGCCAGCAGCAACCGTAATCGAGTCACTGAAGCTTTCTTT.

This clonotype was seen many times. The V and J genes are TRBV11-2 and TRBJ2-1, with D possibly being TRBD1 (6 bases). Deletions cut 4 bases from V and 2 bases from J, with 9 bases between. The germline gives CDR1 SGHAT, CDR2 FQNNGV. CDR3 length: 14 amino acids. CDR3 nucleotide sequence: TGTGCCAGCAGCTCCCGGGACACCTACAATGAGCAGTTCTTC. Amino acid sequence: CASSSRDTYNEQFF. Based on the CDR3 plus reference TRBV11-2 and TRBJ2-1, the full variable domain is EAGVAQSPRYKIIEKRQSVAFWCNPISGHATLYWYQQILGQGPKLLIQFQNNGVVDDSQLPKDRFSAERLKGVDSTLKIQPAKLEDSAVYLCASSSRDTYNEQFFGPGTRLTVL.

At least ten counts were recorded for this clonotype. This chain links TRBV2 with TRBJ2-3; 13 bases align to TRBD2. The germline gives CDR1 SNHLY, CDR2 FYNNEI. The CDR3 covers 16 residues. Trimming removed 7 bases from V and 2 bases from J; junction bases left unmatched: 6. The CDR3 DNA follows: TGTGCCAGCATCAGGACTAGCGGGGGACCCACAGATACGCAGTATTTT. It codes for CASIRTSGGPTDTQYF.

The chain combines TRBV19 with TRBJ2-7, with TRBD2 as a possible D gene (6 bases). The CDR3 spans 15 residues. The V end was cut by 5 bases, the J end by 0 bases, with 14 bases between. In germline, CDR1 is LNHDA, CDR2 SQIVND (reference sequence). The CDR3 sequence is CASSAQRVSSYEQYF. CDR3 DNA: TGTGCCAGTAGTGCTCAGCGGGTCAGCTCCTACGAGCAGTACTTC.

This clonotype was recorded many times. This CDR3 reads CSARPLGQGVFF. CDR3 sequence (DNA): TGCAGTGCTAGACCTCTAGGACAGGGGGTATTCTTT. The chain couples TRBV20-1 to TRBJ1-1; 10 nucleotides line up with TRBD1. The CDR3 totals 12 residues. Looked up from germline, CDR1 is DFQATT and CDR2 is SNEGSKA (reference sequence). V lost 2 bases, J lost 14 bases, and 8 bases stayed unmatched.

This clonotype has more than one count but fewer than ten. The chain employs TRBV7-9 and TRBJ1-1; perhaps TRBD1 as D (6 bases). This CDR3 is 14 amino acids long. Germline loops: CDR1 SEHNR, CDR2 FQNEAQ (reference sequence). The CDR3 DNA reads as TGTACCAATACCGATACAGGGATGAACACTGAAGCTTTCTTT. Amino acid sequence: CTNTDTGMNTEAFF.